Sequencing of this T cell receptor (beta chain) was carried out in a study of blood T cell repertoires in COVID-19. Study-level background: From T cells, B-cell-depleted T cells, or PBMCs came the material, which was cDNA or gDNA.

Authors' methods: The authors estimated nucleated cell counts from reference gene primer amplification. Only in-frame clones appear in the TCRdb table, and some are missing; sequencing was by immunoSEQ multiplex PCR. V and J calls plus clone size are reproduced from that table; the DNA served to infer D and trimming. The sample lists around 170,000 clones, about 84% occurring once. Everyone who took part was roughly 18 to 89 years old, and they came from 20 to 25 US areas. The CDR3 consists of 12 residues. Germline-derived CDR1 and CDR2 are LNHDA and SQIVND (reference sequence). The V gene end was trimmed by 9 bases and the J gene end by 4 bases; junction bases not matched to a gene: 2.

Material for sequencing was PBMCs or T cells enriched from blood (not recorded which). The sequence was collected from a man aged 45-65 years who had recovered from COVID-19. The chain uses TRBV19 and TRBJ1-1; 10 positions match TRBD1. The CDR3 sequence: CASRTGGTEAFF. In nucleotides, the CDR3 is TGTGCCAGCAGGACAGGGGGCACTGAAGCTTTCTTT.